The next 2 T cell receptor beta chains were all read from a single sample in a study of radiotherapy plus CTLA-4 blockade in lung cancer. The assay was immunoSEQ multiplex PCR, and TCRdb's table has in-frame clones only and misses some. The profile shows 40,000 or so clones, over 70% of them singletons. The starting material was peripheral blood, obtained from a patient treated with radiotherapy plus ipilimumab. The source is a human donor with non-small cell lung cancer who had stable disease on radiotherapy plus ipilimumab.

The V call is TRBV6-1, the J call TRBJ1-5; D is undetermined. V gave up 6 bases and J gave up 3 bases, with 12 bases separating them. Germline V gene data show CDR1 as MNHNS and CDR2 as SASEGT. This CDR3 region has 14 residues. CDR3 loop: CASRPGMSNQPQHF. The CDR3, as DNA: TGTGCCAGCAGACCCGGGATGTCCAATCAGCCCCAGCATTTT.

This sequence joins TRBV6-5 and TRBJ1-1; no definite D call. The CDR3 has 15 residues. The ends were cut back, 2 bases at V and 1 base at J, with 11 bases in the middle. Germline values: CDR1 MNHEY, CDR2 SVGAGI. The CDR3 spells CASSYKPPPNTEAFF. Written as DNA, the CDR3 is TGTGCCAGCAGTTACAAGCCCCCCCCGAACACTGAAGCTTTCTTT.